This TCR beta chain was identified during a study of cytomegalovirus exposure and HLA in healthy donors. Use of 60 Vbeta and 13 Jbeta primers characterized the PCR. Clones were read by immunoSEQ multiplex PCR, and TCRdb kept only the in-frame ones, dropping some. The sample yields some 190,000 clones, under 80% seen once. The J segment lost 2 bases and the V segment lost 1 base, leaving 5 bases of the junction unmatched. The CDR3 runs to 15 residues. From germline, CDR1 is SGHTA and CDR2 FQGNSA. The clonotype originates from a man aged 25-45 years in good health and CMV-seropositive. The sample comprised PBMCs. This chain connects TRBV7-2 to TRBJ2-7; 7 nucleotides line up with TRBD1. The CDR3 is CASSLDRGRTYEQYF. DNA of the CDR3: TGTGCCAGCAGCTTAGACAGGGGCCGTACCTACGAGCAGTACTTC.